These 21 T cell receptor beta chains came from one sample sequenced in a study of shared clonotypes between healthy human individuals. Naive CD8 isolation took CD45RO-negative cells positively selected for CCR7 and excluded terminally differentiated effector memory CD45RA+ cells. Sequenced by immunoSEQ multiplex PCR; TCRdb stores in-frame clones only, minus some. The profile covers around 2,000,000 clones, with about 95% appearing a single time and around 1% taken by the ten largest. The sample was naive CD8+ T cells sorted from blood. Receptor source: a man in his late teens or twenties in good health.

V and J are TRBV19 and TRBJ1-1; weak D call: TRBD1 (5 bases). The CDR3 is made up of 15 amino acids. The V end lost 6 bases, the J end lost 5 bases, and 19 bases lay between the germline ends. In germline, CDR1 is LNHDA, CDR2 SQIVND (reference sequence). CDR3 in amino acids: CASSQPLGEWTEAFF. The CDR3 DNA is TGTGCCAGTAGCCAACCGCTAGGGGAATGGACTGAAGCTTTCTTT. Combining the CDR3 with reference TRBV19 and TRBJ1-1 gives the whole variable domain DGGITQSPKYLFRKEGQNVTLSCEQNLNHDAMYWYRQDPGQGLRLIYYSQIVNDFQKGDIAEGYSVSREKKESFPLTVTSAQKNPTAFYLCASSQPLGEWTEAFFGQGTRLTVV.

The chain carries TRBV5-5 and TRBJ2-2; TRBD1 aligns across 10 bases. CDR3 length: 16 amino acids. Losses at the gene ends were 4 bases for V and 3 bases for J; bases not matched to a gene: 6. The germline gives CDR1 SGHKS, CDR2 YYEKEE (reference sequence). The CDR3: CASSLVTGGYTGELFF. The CDR3 DNA reads TGTGCCAGCAGCCTGGTGACAGGGGGCTACACCGGGGAGCTGTTTTTT.

J is TRBJ1-1 and V is TRBV18; D possibly corresponds to TRBD1 (5 bases). The V gene lost 2 bases and the J gene lost 0 bases, with 13 bases spanning the gap. The CDR3 sequence is 16 residues long. CDR1 KGHSH and CDR2 LQKENI come from the germline V gene. DNA of the CDR3: TGTGCCAGCTCACCAGTCGGGGGGGAATTGAACACTGAAGCTTTCTTT. Amino acid sequence: CASSPVGGELNTEAFF.

The genes are TRBV6-6 and TRBJ2-1, with D perhaps assigned TRBD1 or TRBD2 (5 bases each). V shed 2 bases and J shed 3 bases, with 14 bases lying between them. Germline V gene lookup returns CDR1 MNHNY and CDR2 SVGAGI (reference sequence). CDR3 length: 16 amino acids. CDR3 sequence reads: CASSYRSGTYYNEQFF. The CDR3 nucleotides are TGTGCCAGCAGTTACCGGTCAGGGACCTACTACAATGAGCAGTTCTTC.

On this clone itself: The same CDR3 also results from other DNA sequences found in this sample. J is TRBJ2-7 and V is TRBV27; TRBD2 matches at 9 bases. The CDR3 runs to 12 residues. The germline V gene has CDR1 MNHEY and CDR2 SMNVEV (reference sequence). After removal of 6 bases from V and 7 bases from J, the junction contained 4 bases not matched to a gene. CDR3 loop: CASRGLAGEQYF. DNA for the CDR3: TGTGCCAGCAGGGGACTAGCCGGGGAGCAGTACTTC.

V gene TRBV29-1 combines with J gene TRBJ2-2; D not resolved. This CDR3 spans 13 amino acids. The germline CDR1 and CDR2 sequences are SQVTM and ANQGSEA. Trimming removed 5 bases at V and 6 bases at J, with 13 bases between. CDR3 DNA: TGCAGCGTTACCTTCGTCGATCCCGGGGAGCTGTTTTTT. Residues: CSVTFVDPGELFF.

The rearrangement uses TRBV4-1 and TRBJ1-2; D remains ambiguous. This CDR3 contains 13 residues. Germline V CDR1 and CDR2: MGHRA, YSYEKL. V dropped 4 bases and J dropped 4 bases, with 10 bases sitting between them. The CDR3 is CASSPPGVYGYTF. Written as DNA, the CDR3 is TGCGCCAGCAGCCCTCCCGGGGTCTATGGCTACACCTTC.

The chain joins TRBV7-3 to TRBJ2-5, with D unresolved. Trimming took off 8 bases at V and 7 bases at J, with 14 bases between the two ends. In germline, CDR1 is SGHTA, CDR2 FQGTGA. The CDR3 totals 12 residues. The CDR3 sequence: CASSDDSGTQYF. The CDR3 nucleotides are TGTGCCAGCTCGGACGACTCGGGGACCCAGTACTTC.

This chain joins TRBV15 and TRBJ2-1; D might be TRBD1 (5 bases). Trimming shortened V by 0 bases and J by 9 bases, and 12 bases separated the two germline ends. Germline CDR1 and CDR2: LNHNV and YYDKDF (reference sequence). The CDR3 is 14 amino acids. The CDR3 DNA sequence: TGTGCCACCAGCAGAGATGTACTTCAGGGTGAGCAGTTCTTC. Translating it yields CATSRDVLQGEQFF.

There are a few counts of this clone. This chain links TRBV10-1 with TRBJ1-1, with D unresolved. The CDR3 runs to 12 residues. Trimming took 8 bases from V and 3 from J, leaving 10 bases between them. CDR1 is WNHNN, CDR2 SYGVQD, per germline (reference sequence). CDR3: CASRGRDTEAFF. The CDR3 nucleotides are TGCGCCAGCCGAGGACGGGACACTGAAGCTTTCTTT.

The chain links TRBV7-9 to TRBJ2-3, with 8 nucleotides matching TRBD2. Unmatched junction bases numbered 8, after V lost 6 bases and J lost 3 bases. Germline V gene lookup returns CDR1 SEHNR and CDR2 FQNEAQ (reference sequence). This CDR3 contains 15 residues. The CDR3 protein is CASRGMIAGTDTQYF. DNA for the CDR3: TGTGCCAGCAGGGGAATGATAGCGGGAACAGATACGCAGTATTTT. Full variable domain (rest looked up from reference TRBV7-9 and TRBJ2-3): DTGVSQNPRHKITKRGQNVTFRCDPISEHNRLYWYRQTLGQGPEFLTYFQNEAQLEKSRLLSDRFSAERPKGSFSTLEIQRTEQGDSAMYLCASRGMIAGTDTQYFGPGTRLTVL.

The chain couples TRBV13 to TRBJ1-1, with D uncertain. Trimming took 6 bases from V and 6 from J, leaving 17 bases between them. CDR1 and CDR2 from the germline V gene are PRHDT and FYEKMQ (reference sequence). The CDR3 spans 14 residues. The DNA of the CDR3 is TGTGCCAGCAGATCAGGACGCACGGACGCTGAAGCTTTCTTT. Translated, it gives CASRSGRTDAEAFF.

The V call is TRBV10-3, the J call TRBJ2-2, with TRBD1 matching 9 bases. CDR1 ENHRY and CDR2 SYGVKD come from the germline V gene. After removal of 4 bases from V and 8 bases from J, the junction contained 8 bases not matched to a gene. The CDR3 spans 15 residues. CDR3 DNA sequence: TGTGCCATCAGTGCACAGGGGGCGCAAGCGGGGGAGCTGTTTTTT. Amino acid sequence: CAISAQGAQAGELFF.

The chain has TRBV7-3 and TRBJ2-1; unclear D gene. The germline V gene has CDR1 SGHTA and CDR2 FQGTGA. Trimming removed 1 base from V and 0 bases from J, with 1 base in between. CDR3 length equals 13 residues. The CDR3 is CASSLSSYNEQFF. The CDR3 DNA reads TGTGCCAGCAGCTTAAGCTCCTACAATGAGCAGTTCTTC.

The V gene is TRBV7-9, the J gene TRBJ2-5; 8 bases match TRBD1. The CDR3 is 14 amino acids. The germline V gene encodes CDR1 SEHNR and CDR2 FQNEAQ (reference sequence). Trimming took 3 bases from V and 5 from J; bases not matched to a gene: 5. The CDR3 DNA reads as TGTGCCAGCAGCTTCGGACAGGGTGACGAGACCCAGTACTTC. Its translation is CASSFGQGDETQYF. The whole variable domain, filled in from reference TRBV7-9 and TRBJ2-5, reads DTGVSQNPRHKITKRGQNVTFRCDPISEHNRLYWYRQTLGQGPEFLTYFQNEAQLEKSRLLSDRFSAERPKGSFSTLEIQRTEQGDSAMYLCASSFGQGDETQYFGPGTRLLVL.

The rearrangement links TRBV14 to TRBJ1-1; no clear D gene. The CDR3 extends over 15 amino acids. Germline values: CDR1 SGHDN, CDR2 FVKESK. The V and J ends lost 4 bases and 0 bases respectively, with 12 bases between them. CDR3 bases: TGTGCCAGCAGCCGTCTCGCCAGCATGAACACTGAAGCTTTCTTT. Amino acid sequence: CASSRLASMNTEAFF.

This chain joins TRBV7-9 and TRBJ1-1; D gene uncertain. This CDR3 contains 17 residues. Germline V lookup: CDR1 SEHNR, CDR2 FQNEAQ (reference sequence). V was shortened by 1 base and J by 11 bases, with 26 bases between the two germline ends. CDR3 DNA: TGTGCCAGCAGCTTAGGAACCCCCAGGTCTCCCCTCTCGTATGCTTTCTTT. Translation gives CASSLGTPRSPLSYAFF.

The chain joins TRBV28 to TRBJ2-3; either TRBD1 or TRBD2 may fit D (6 bases each). Trimming took 8 bases from V and 4 from J, leaving 16 bases between them. The CDR3 contains 14 residues. The germline gives CDR1 MDHEN, CDR2 SYDVKM. CDR3 bases: TGTGCCAGCCGGTGGGCAGGGGAGGCAGATACGCAGTATTTT. Encoded protein: CASRWAGEADTQYF. Based on the CDR3 plus reference TRBV28 and TRBJ2-3, the full variable domain is DVKVTQSSRYLVKRTGEKVFLECVQDMDHENMFWYRQDPGLGLRLIYFSYDVKMKEKGDIPEGYSVSREKKERFSLILESASTNQTSMYLCASRWAGEADTQYFGPGTRLTVL.

The V call is TRBV6-1, the J call TRBJ1-1; possible D gene TRBD1, 6 bases. Germline V gives CDR1 MNHNS, CDR2 SASEGT. The CDR3 spans 15 residues. V gave up 3 bases and J gave up 1 base, with 12 bases separating them. The CDR3 loop is CASSDNWGANTEAFF. In DNA, the CDR3 is TGTGCCAGCAGTGATAACTGGGGGGCGAACACTGAAGCTTTCTTT.

The chain joins TRBV7-6 to TRBJ2-7; the D is unclear. This CDR3 contains 14 residues. Germline CDR1 SGHVS, CDR2 FNYEAQ. With 4 bases removed from V and 1 base from J, the gap between germline ends came to 11 bases. The CDR3 region is CASSSGLGSYEQYF. CDR3 nucleotides: TGTGCCAGCAGCTCTGGTCTGGGGTCCTACGAGCAGTACTTC.

The rearrangement links TRBV5-6 to TRBJ1-5, with D hard to call. CDR1 and CDR2 from the germline V gene are SGHDT and YYEEEE. CDR3 length: 15 residues. Trimming removed 2 bases at V and 0 bases at J, with 9 bases between. The CDR3 nucleotides are TGTGCCAGCAGCTTTTGGACCTATAGCAATCAGCCCCAGCATTTT. Translation: CASSFWTYSNQPQHF. The full variable domain, with the rest looked up from reference TRBV5-6 and TRBJ1-5, is DAGVTQSPTHLIKTRGQQVTLRCSPKSGHDTVSWYQQALGQGPQFIFQYYEEEERQRGNFPDRFSGHQFPNYSSELNVNALLLGDSALYLCASSFWTYSNQPQHFGDGTRLSIL.